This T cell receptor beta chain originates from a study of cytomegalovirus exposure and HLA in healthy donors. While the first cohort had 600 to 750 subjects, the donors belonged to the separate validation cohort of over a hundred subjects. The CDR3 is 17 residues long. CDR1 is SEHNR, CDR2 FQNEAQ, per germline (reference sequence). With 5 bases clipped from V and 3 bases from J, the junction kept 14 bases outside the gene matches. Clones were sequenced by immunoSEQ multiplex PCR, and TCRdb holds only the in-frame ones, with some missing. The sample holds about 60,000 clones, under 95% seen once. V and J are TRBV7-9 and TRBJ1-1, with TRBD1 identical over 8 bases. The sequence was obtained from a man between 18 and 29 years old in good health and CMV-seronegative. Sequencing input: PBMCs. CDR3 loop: CASSPIGQGALDTEAFF. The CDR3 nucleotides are TGTGCCAGCAGCCCGATCGGGCAGGGGGCGTTGGACACTGAAGCTTTCTTT.